These T cell receptor beta chains were read from a single sample in a study of cytomegalovirus exposure and HLA in healthy donors. Libraries were prepared by immunoSEQ multiplex PCR; TCRdb keeps only in-frame clonotypes and omits some of them. This table holds roughly 120,000 clones, just under 80% found once. Material for sequencing was PBMCs. The receptor set was obtained from a young man in good health and CMV-seronegative. Both conserved end residues are part of each CDR3. D genes are given only for firm matches. Clone sizes are given selectively: once, few, many, or a class where the clone is expanded.

TRBJ2-7,-,TRBV5-6,-,TGTGCCAGCAGCTTCATGTATTCGGGCGAGCAGTACTTC,CASSFMYSGEQYF
TRBJ2-5,-,TRBV7-2,-,TGTGCCAGTCGAAGTGGAGGTCCGATGAAAGAGACCCAGTACTTC,CASRSGGPMKETQYF
TRBJ1-2,-,TRBV5-5,TRBD1,TGTGCCAGCTTCCCCCCCGGGACAGGGAGGGGTGGCTACACCTTC,CASFPPGTGRGGYTF
TRBJ1-2,-,TRBV7-9,-,TGTGCCAGCAGCCCACAGGGTTCCGGCTACACCTTC,CASSPQGSGYTF
TRBJ1-4,few,TRBV7-9,TRBD1,TGTGCCAGCAGCCTCGACAGGGAGTATGAAAAACTGTTTTTT,CASSLDREYEKLFF
TRBJ2-3,-,TRBV5-1,TRBD2,TGCGCCAGCAGCTCTATAGCGGGAGGAATAACGACAGATACGCAGTATTTT,CASSSIAGGITTDTQYF
TRBJ2-2,-,TRBV7-3,TRBD2,TGTGCCAGCACAGGACTAGCGGGAATGAACACCGGGGAGCTGTTTTTT,CASTGLAGMNTGELFF
TRBJ2-1,-,TRBV5-1,TRBD1,TGCGCCAGCAGCTTGGGCCCGGACAGGGGTGGTGGTGAGCAGTTCTTC,CASSLGPDRGGGEQFF
TRBJ2-4,-,TRBV6-1,-,TGTGCCAGCAGTGAAGCCCCAAGGGGGAGCCAACGCACAAACATTCAGTACTTC,CASSEAPRGSQRTNIQYF
TRBJ2-1,once,TRBV28,-,TGTGCCAGCATCAGGGTCGCCAGCAATGAGCAGTTCTTC,CASIRVASNEQFF
TRBJ2-1,-,TRBV15,TRBD2,TGTGCCACCAGCAGAGGTTTGGGACTAGCGGACTACAATGAGCAGTTCTTC,CATSRGLGLADYNEQFF
TRBJ2-5,-,TRBV13,TRBD2,TGTGCCAGCAGCTTAGGCAGCAGCGGGAGGGCGGGGGAGACCCAGTACTTC,CASSLGSSGRAGETQYF
TRBJ2-3,few,TRBV27,TRBD2,TGTGCCAGCAGTTCTTTAAGCGGGAGGGCCAACACAGATACGCAGTATTTT,CASSSLSGRANTDTQYF
TRBJ2-1,-,TRBV7-2,TRBD1,TGTGCCAGCAGCATCGGGACAGGGGGTTGGGGCGAGCAGTTCTTC,CASSIGTGGWGEQFF
TRBJ1-5,-,TRBV19,-,TGTGCCAGTAGTATAGTAGGGGCTAGCAATCAGCCCCAGCATTTT,CASSIVGASNQPQHF
TRBJ2-1,-,TRBV7-9,TRBD1,TGTGCCAGCAGCTTGACAGGGGGGTACAATGAGCAGTTCTTC,CASSLTGGYNEQFF
TRBJ2-2,-,TRBV9,TRBD2,TGTGCCAGCAGCGCCACTAGCGGGCGGAACACCGGGGAGCTGTTTTTT,CASSATSGRNTGELFF
TRBJ2-7,-,TRBV11-1,-,TGTGCCAGCAGCCCGGGGTCCTCTTACGAGCAGTACTTC,CASSPGSSYEQYF
TRBJ2-2,few,TRBV4-1,TRBD2,TGCGCCAGCAGCCAAGATCCGGCTAGCGGGGGGATGGAGCTGTTTTTT,CASSQDPASGGMELFF
TRBJ1-2,-,TRBV6-5,-,TGTGCCAGCAGTCCCCCCGGGGGTAGTGGCTACACCTTC,CASSPPGGSGYTF
TRBJ2-7,-,TRBV6-1,-,TGTGCCAGCAGTGAAGGCCTATTGCTGCGCGAGCAGTACTTC,CASSEGLLLREQYF
TRBJ1-4,-,TRBV28,-,TGTGCCAGCAGTTTGAGAGGGCTGAAACTGTTTTTT,CASSLRGLKLFF
TRBJ2-5,few,TRBV4-2,-,TGTGCCAGCAGCCAAGACCTAGAGACCCAGTACTTC,CASSQDLETQYF
TRBJ1-1,few,TRBV10-3,-,TGTGCCATCAGTGAGTATACCGGGAACACTGAAGCTTTCTTT,CAISEYTGNTEAFF
TRBJ2-3,-,TRBV5-1,TRBD1,TGCGCCAGCAGCTCCGGACAGGGTAAGACAGATACGCAGTATTTT,CASSSGQGKTDTQYF
TRBJ2-3,-,TRBV6-6,-,TGTGCCAGCGGCGCGGCAACTAGCACAGATACGCAGTATTTT,CASGAATSTDTQYF
TRBJ2-1,-,TRBV6-1,-,TGTGCCAGCAGGAGGACGGGGGGCACCAATGAGCAGTTCTTC,CASRRTGGTNEQFF
TRBJ1-6,-,TRBV6-6,-,TGTGCCAGCAGTTACTCGGGGGGGGGCACGGACTCACCCCTCCACTTT,CASSYSGGGTDSPLHF
TRBJ2-2,-,TRBV28,TRBD2,TGTGCCAGCAACATCCTAGCGGGAGGCACCGGGGAGCTGTTTTTT,CASNILAGGTGELFF
TRBJ2-5,-,TRBV7-9,-,TGTGCCAGCAGCCAAACAGGGGAGACCCAGTACTTC,CASSQTGETQYF
TRBJ1-2,once,TRBV6-6,-,TGTGCCAGCAGGGGGGGGCAGGGCGGCTATGGCTACACCTTC,CASRGGQGGYGYTF